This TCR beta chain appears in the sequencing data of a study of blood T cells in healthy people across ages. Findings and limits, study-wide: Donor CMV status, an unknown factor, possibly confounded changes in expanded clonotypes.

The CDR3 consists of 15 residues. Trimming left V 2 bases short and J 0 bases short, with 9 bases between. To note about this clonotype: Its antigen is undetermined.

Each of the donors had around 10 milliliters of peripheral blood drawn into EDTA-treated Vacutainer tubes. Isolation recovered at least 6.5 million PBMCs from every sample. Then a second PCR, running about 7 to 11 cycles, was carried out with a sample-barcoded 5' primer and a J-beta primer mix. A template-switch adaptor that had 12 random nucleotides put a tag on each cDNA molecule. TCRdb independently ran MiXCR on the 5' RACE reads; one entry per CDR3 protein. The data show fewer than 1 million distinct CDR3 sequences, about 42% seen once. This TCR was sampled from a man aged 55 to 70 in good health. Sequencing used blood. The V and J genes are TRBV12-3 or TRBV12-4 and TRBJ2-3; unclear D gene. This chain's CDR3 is CASSLQRVSTDTQYF. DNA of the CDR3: TGTGCCAGCAGTTTACAAAGAGTAAGCACAGATACGCAGTATTTT.